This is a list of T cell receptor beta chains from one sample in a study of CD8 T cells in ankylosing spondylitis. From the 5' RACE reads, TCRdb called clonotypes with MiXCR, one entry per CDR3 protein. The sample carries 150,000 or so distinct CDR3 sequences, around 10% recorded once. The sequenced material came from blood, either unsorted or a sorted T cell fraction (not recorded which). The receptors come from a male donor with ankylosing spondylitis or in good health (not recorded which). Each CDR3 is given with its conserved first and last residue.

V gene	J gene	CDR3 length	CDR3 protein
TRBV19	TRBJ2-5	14	CASSMTGLKETQYF
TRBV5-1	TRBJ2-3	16	CASSRTGQGGKDTQYF
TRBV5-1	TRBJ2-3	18	CASSRPPTRLPSTDTQYF
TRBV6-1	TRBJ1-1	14	CASRNGGGNTEAFF
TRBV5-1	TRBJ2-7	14	CASSLAGAVYEQYF
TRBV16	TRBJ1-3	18	CASSQSSSGDYSGNTIYF
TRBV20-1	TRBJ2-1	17	CSAKDRDGLRGRNEQFF
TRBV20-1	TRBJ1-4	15	CSARLLGLRDEKLFF
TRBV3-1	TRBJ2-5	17	CASSRIPRGLVQETQYF
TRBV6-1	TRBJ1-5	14	CASSEAPVRQPQHF
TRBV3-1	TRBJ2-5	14	CASSQGKGKETQYF
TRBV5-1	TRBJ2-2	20	CASSLASGTSGSKDTGELFF
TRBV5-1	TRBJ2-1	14	CASSTPDTYNEQFF
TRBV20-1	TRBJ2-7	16	CSAREGQGRNSYEQYF
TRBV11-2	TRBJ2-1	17	CASSLVLVGSSYNEQFF
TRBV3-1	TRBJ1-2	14	CASATEGLGYGYTF
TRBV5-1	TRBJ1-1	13	CASSLTESTEAFF
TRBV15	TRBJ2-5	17	CATSRVEYGGGTETQYF
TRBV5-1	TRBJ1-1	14	CASSSQGVFTEAFF
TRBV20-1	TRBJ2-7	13	CSASNRPLYEQYF
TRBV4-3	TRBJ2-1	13	CASSQDRDREQFF
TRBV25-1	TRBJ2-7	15	CASSPLAGVSYEQYF
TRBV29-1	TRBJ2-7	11	CSVTGSYEQYF
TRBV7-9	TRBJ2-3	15	CASSLPDQPPDTQYF
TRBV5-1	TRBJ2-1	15	CASTLVDSSYNEQFF
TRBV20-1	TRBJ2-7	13	CSARDSKTYEQYF
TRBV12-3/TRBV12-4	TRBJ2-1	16	CASSPPIAGGYNEQFF
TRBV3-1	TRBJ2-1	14	CASSPVRGGNEQFF
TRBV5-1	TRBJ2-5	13	CASSLGQGETQYF
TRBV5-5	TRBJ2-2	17	CASSLGGTGLVTGELFF
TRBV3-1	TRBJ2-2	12	CASSDSTGELFF